In this sample, the clone carrying this TCR beta chain turned up a few times. Its antigen is currently unknown. V lost 8 bases and J lost 5, with 21 bases in between. From germline, CDR1 is SQVTM and CDR2 ANQGSEA. This CDR3 has 14 amino acids. The whole isolated RNA underwent reverse transcription, so sequencing captured expressed TCRB transcripts. Assay: immunoSEQ multiplex PCR; the TCRdb copy retains only in-frame clones and omits some. The sample has a few hundred thousand clones, about a tenth seen once. The sample originates from a study of beta chain features in type 1 diabetes. CD4+ cells of the naive, central memory, regulatory and stem cell-like memory types were sorted via CD45RO/CCR7/CD25/CD127/CD95/CD27. Study-wide results and caveats: Type 1 diabetes patients showed a moderate but significant shortening of TCRB CDR3s in all four CD4+ subsets.

The rearrangement links TRBV29-1 to TRBJ1-1, with no clear D. The sample comprised naive CD4+ T cells from blood. The origin of this receptor is a man aged 25 to 40 with type 1 diabetes. The CDR3 sequence is CSPTLGGAGTEAFF. CDR3 coding DNA: TGCAGCCCCACCCTAGGAGGTGCTGGGACTGAAGCTTTCTTT.